This note documents a single T cell receptor (beta chain) sequence. The data were taken from a study of blood T cell repertoires in COVID-19. This CDR3 has 17 residues. With 4 bases clipped from V and 4 bases from J, the junction kept 11 bases outside the gene matches. The V gene's germline CDR1 is LGHDT and CDR2 YNNKEL (reference sequence). This table comes from immunoSEQ multiplex PCR, and its TCRdb copy is limited to in-frame clones, with some not included. The sample lists about 86,000 clones; around four fifths were seen once. The chain links TRBV3-1 (or the pseudogene TRBV3-2) to TRBJ2-2; the match to TRBD1 covers 8 bases. Sequencing used peripheral blood. This clonotype originated in a woman aged 80 or over with active or convalescent COVID-19. The CDR3 loop is CASSPVPGQGPTGELFF. The CDR3 DNA reads TGTGCCAGCAGCCCAGTCCCCGGACAGGGCCCCACCGGGGAGCTGTTTTTT.